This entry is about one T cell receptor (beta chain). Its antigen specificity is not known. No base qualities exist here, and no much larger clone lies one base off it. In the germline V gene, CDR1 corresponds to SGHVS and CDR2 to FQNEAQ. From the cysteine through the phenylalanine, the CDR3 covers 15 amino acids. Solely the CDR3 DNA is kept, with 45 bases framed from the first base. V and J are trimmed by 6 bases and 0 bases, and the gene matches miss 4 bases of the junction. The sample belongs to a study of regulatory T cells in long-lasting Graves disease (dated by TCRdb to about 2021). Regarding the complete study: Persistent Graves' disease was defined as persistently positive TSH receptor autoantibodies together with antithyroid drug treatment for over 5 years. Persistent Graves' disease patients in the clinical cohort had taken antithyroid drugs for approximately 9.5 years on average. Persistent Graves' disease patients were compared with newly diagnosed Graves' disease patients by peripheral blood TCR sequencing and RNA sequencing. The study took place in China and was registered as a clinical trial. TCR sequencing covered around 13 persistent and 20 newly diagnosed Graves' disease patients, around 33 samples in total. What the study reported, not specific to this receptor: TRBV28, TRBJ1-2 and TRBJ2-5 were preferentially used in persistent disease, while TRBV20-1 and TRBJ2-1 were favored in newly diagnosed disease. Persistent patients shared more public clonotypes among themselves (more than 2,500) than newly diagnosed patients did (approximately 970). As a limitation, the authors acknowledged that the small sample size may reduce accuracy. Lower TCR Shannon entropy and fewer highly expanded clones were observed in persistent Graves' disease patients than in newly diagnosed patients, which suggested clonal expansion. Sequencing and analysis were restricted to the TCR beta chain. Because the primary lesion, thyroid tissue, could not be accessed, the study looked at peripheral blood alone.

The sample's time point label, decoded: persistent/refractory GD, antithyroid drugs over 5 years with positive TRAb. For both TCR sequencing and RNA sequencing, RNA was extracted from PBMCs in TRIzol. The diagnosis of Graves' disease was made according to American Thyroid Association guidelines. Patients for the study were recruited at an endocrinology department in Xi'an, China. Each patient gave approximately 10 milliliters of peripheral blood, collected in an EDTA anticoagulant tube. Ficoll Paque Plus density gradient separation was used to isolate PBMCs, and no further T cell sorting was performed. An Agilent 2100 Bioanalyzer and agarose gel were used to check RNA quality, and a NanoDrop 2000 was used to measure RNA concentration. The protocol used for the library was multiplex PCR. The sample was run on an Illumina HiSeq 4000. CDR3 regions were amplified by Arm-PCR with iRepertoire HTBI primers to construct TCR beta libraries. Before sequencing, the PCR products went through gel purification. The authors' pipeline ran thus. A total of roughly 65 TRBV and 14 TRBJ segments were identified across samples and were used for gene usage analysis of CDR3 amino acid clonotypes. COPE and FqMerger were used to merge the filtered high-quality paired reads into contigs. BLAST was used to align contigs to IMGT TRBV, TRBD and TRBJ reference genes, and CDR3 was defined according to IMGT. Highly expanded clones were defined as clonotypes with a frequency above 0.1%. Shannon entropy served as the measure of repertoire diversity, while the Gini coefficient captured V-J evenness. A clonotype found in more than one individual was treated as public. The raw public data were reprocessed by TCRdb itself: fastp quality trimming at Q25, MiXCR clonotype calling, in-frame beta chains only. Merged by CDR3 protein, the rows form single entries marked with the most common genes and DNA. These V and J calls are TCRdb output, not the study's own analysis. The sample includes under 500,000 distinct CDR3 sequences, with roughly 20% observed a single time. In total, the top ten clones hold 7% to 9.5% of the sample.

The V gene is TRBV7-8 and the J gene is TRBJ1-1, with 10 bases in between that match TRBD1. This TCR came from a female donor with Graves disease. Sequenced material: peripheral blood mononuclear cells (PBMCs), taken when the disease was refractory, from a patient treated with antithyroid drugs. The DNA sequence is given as TGTGCCAGCAGGTTGGACAGGGGGTTGAACACTGAAGCTTTCTTT. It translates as CASRLDRGLNTEAFF.